Sequencing of this T cell receptor beta chain was carried out in a study of identical twins. Findings and caveats of the study: Recombination models fit unrelated individuals' TCR alpha sharing but underestimated twins'. These conclusions were based on statistical analysis (cross-sectional, not following the same donors).

This clonotype was detected ten times or more. The antigen is undetermined. A universal primer site was created by template switching, with the cDNA bearing unique molecular identifiers. MiXCR, applied by TCRdb to the 5' RACE reads, yields one record per CDR3 protein. The data contain approximately 890,000 distinct CDR3 sequences, around an eighth of them seen just once; the ten biggest clones take up roughly 1.6%. V was pared by 5 bases and J by 4 bases, with 20 bases between. CDR1 is MDHEN and CDR2 is SYDVKM in the germline V gene. The CDR3 is made up of 17 amino acids. Each donor was a healthy Caucasian. These same records also appear under a second study, on yellow fever vaccine responses in identical twins.

The sequencing sample was made of PBMCs. The V call is TRBV28, the J call TRBJ1-4, with D possibly being TRBD1 (5 bases). The origin of this receptor is a woman between 18 and 30 years old in good health. DNA of the CDR3: TGTGCCAGCAGTCCCATCCTCTTCGGGACGGATAATGAAAAACTGTTTTTT. Translated, it gives CASSPILFGTDNEKLFF. The entire variable domain, with the rest obtained from reference TRBV28 and TRBJ1-4, is as follows: DVKVTQSSRYLVKRTGEKVFLECVQDMDHENMFWYRQDPGLGLRLIYFSYDVKMKEKGDIPEGYSVSREKKERFSLILESASTNQTSMYLCASSPILFGTDNEKLFFGSGTQLSVL.